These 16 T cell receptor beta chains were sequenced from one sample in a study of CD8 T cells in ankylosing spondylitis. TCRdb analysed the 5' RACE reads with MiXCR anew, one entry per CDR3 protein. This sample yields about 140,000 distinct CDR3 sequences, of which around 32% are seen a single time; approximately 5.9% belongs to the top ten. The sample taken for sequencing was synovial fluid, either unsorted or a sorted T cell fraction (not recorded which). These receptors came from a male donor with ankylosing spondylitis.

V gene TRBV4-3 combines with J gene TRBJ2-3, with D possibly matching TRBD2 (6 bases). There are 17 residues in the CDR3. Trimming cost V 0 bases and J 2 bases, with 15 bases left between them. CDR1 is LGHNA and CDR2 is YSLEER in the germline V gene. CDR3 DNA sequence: TGCGCCAGCAGCCAAGATTGGGGAGGAGGTAACACAGATACGCAGTATTTT. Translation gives CASSQDWGGGNTDTQYF.

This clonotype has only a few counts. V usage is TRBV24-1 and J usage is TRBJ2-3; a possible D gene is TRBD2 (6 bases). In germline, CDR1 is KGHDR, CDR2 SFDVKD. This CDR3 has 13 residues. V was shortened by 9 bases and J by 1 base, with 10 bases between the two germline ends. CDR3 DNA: TGTGCCACCGGAGGGCCGGGCACAGATACGCAGTATTTT. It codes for CATGGPGTDTQYF.

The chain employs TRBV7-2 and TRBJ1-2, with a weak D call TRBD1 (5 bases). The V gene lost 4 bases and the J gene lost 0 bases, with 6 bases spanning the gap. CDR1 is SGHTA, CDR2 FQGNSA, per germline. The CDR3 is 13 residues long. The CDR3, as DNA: TGTGCCAGCAGCTGGGGGGCTAACTATGGCTACACCTTC. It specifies CASSWGANYGYTF.

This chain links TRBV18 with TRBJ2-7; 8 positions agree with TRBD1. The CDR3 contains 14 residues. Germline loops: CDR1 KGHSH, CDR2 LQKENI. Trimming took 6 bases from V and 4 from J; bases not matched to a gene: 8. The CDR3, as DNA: TGTGCCAGCTCTCCCGACAGGGGCGGGTACGAGCAGTACTTC. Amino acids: CASSPDRGGYEQYF.

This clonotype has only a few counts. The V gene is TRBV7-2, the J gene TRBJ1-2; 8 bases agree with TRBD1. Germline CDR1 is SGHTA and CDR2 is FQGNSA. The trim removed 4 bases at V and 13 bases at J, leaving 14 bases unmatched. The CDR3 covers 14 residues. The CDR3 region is CASSSGPSGGAATF. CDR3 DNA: TGTGCCAGCAGCTCTGGTCCTTCAGGGGGCGCGGCCACCTTC.

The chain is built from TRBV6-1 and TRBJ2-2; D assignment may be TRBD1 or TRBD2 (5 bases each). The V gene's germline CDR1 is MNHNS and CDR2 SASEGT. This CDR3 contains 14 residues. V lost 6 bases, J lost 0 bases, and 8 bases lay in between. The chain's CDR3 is CASRGTPNTGELFF. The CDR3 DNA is TGTGCCAGCAGAGGGACGCCGAACACCGGGGAGCTGTTTTTT.

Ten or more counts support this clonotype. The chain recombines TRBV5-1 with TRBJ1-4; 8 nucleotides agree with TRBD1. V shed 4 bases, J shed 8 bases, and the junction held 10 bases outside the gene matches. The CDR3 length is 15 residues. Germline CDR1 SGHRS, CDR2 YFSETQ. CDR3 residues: CASSPVADRAEKLFF. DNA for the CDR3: TGCGCCAGCAGCCCCGTCGCGGACAGGGCCGAAAAACTGTTTTTT.

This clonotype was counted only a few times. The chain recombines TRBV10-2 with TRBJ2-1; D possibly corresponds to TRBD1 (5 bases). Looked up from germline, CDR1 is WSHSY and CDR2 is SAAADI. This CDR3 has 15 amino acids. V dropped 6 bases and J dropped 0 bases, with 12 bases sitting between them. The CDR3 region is CASRDIESSYNEQFF. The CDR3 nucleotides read TGCGCCAGCAGGGACATCGAGAGCTCCTACAATGAGCAGTTCTTC.

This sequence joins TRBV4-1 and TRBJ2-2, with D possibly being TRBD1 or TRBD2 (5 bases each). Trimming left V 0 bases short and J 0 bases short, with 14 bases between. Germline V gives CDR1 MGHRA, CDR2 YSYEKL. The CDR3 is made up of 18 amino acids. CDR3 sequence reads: CASSQEFRGRANTGELFF. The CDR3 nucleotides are TGCGCCAGCAGCCAAGAGTTTAGGGGACGTGCGAACACCGGGGAGCTGTTTTTT.

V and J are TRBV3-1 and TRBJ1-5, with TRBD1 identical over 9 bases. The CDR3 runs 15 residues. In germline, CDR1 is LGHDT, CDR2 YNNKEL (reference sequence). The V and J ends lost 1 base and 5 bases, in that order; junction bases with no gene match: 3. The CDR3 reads CASSQVGQGDQPQHF. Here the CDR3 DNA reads TGTGCCAGCAGCCAAGTGGGACAGGGAGATCAGCCCCAGCATTTT.

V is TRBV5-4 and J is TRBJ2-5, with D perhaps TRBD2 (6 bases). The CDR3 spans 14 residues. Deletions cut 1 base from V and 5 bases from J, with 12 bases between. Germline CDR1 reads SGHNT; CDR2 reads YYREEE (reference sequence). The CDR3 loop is CASSLRTNLETQYF. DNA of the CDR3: TGTGCCAGCAGCTTGCGGACTAATTTGGAGACCCAGTACTTC.

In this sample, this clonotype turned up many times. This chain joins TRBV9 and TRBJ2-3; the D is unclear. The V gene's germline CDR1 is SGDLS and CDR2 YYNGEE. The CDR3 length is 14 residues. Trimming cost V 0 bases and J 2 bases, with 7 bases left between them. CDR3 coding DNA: TGTGCCAGCAGCGTAGGGCGCCTCACAGATACGCAGTATTTT. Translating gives CASSVGRLTDTQYF.

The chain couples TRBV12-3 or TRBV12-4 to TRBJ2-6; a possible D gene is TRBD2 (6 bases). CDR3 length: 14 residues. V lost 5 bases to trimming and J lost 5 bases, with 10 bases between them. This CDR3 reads CASSRRGWANVLTF. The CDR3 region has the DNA TGTGCCAGCAGTAGGCGGGGCTGGGCCAACGTCCTGACTTTC.

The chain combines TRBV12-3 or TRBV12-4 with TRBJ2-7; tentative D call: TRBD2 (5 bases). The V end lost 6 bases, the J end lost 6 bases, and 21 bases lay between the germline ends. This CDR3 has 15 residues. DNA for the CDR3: TGTGCCAGCAGCCCAAAGGGAGCGGCGCGAGGCGAGCAGTACTTC. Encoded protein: CASSPKGAARGEQYF.

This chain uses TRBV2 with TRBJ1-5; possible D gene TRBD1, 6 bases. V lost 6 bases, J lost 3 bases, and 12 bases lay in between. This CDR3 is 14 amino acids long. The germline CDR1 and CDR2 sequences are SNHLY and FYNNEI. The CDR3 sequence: CASRDRTNNQPQHF. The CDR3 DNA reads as TGTGCCAGCAGAGACAGGACTAACAATCAGCCCCAGCATTTT. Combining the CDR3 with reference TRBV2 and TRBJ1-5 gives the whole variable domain EPEVTQTPSHQVTQMGQEVILRCVPISNHLYFYWYRQILGQKVEFLVSFYNNEISEKSEIFDDQFSVERPDGSNFTLKIRSTKLEDSAMYFCASRDRTNNQPQHFGDGTRLSIL.

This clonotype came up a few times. CDR3 bases: TGTGCCAGCAGCCAGGCCGACCTAGCGGGAGGGACCTATGAGCAGTTCTTC. This encodes CASSQADLAGGTYEQFF. This chain links TRBV3-1 with TRBJ2-1; 12 nucleotides align to TRBD2. This CDR3 has 17 residues. CDR1 is LGHDT and CDR2 is YNNKEL in the germline V gene (reference sequence). Germline trimming cut 3 bases from V and 8 bases from J; bases unmatched to any gene: 11.